The source of this TCR beta chain is a study of T cells in Graves' hyperthyroidism and ophthalmopathy. Germline CDR1 reads MDHEN; CDR2 reads SYDVKM. CDR3 length equals 14 residues. Deletions cut 5 bases from V and 2 bases from J, with 12 bases between. From RNA transcripts, TCR beta CDR3 regions were amplified. The primer set for the first-round RT-PCR of the TCR CDR3 was HTBI. TCRdb ran MiXCR on the multiplex PCR reads and lists one entry per CDR3 protein. This sample has hundreds of thousands of distinct CDR3 sequences, with around 16% found just once. This clonotype was found many times. The sequenced sample was blood. This rearrangement joins TRBV28 to TRBJ1-2; TRBD1 is a possible D gene (5 bases). The clonotype comes from a woman in her thirties or forties with Graves' ophthalmopathy. The CDR3 spells CASSREGQNYGYTF. The DNA of the CDR3 is TGTGCCAGCAGTCGAGAGGGGCAAAACTATGGCTACACCTTC.